Below are 20 T cell receptor beta chains sequenced from a single sample in a study of control samples from healthy donors and cancer patients. Only in-frame clones appear in the TCRdb table, and some are missing; sequencing was by immunoSEQ multiplex PCR. The repertoire holds about 75,000 clones, with around four fifths as singletons. Sample: blood. The receptors were sampled from a man aged 45 to 65 in good health.

CDR3 region: CASSLSPGQGPGEQYF. The CDR3 DNA follows: TGTGCCAGCAGCTTATCCCCGGGACAGGGCCCGGGGGAGCAGTACTTC. The chain employs TRBV7-9 and TRBJ2-7; TRBD1 matches at 9 bases. The V gene's germline CDR1 is SEHNR and CDR2 FQNEAQ (reference sequence). This CDR3 is 16 amino acids long. V lost 2 bases to trimming and J lost 7 bases; unmatched junction nucleotides: 12.

The chain recombines TRBV5-1 with TRBJ2-3; 8 bases map to TRBD1. This CDR3 spans 15 amino acids. Germline CDR1 SGHRS, CDR2 YFSETQ. The V and J ends lost 4 bases and 4 bases, in that order; junction bases with no gene match: 8. CDR3 nucleotides: TGCGCCAGCAGCCCTGGACAGGGTAGAGCAGATACGCAGTATTTT. It codes for CASSPGQGRADTQYF.

J is TRBJ1-4 and V is TRBV9, with 9 positions matching TRBD1. Per germline, CDR1 SGDLS and CDR2 YYNGEE. The V gene end was trimmed by 2 bases and the J gene end by 4 bases; junction bases not matched to a gene: 0. This CDR3 region has 14 residues. The CDR3 DNA reads as TGTGCCAGCAGCGTGGGACAGGGTAATGAAAAACTGTTTTTT. Amino acid sequence: CASSVGQGNEKLFF.

The rearrangement joins TRBV2 to TRBJ2-7; D is perhaps TRBD1 (6 bases). The CDR3 is made up of 13 amino acids. With 6 bases removed from V and 3 bases from J, the gap between germline ends came to 12 bases. The germline gives CDR1 SNHLY, CDR2 FYNNEI. The CDR3 reads CASRYREIYEQYF. The CDR3 bases are TGTGCCAGCAGATACAGGGAGATCTACGAGCAGTACTTC.

CDR3 DNA: TGTGCCAGCACCCCGCGAGGAAATTCACCCCTCCACTTT. As protein: CASTPRGNSPLHF. This chain connects TRBV25-1 to TRBJ1-6; D remains ambiguous. The V gene lost 7 bases and the J gene lost 7 bases, with 11 bases spanning the gap. This CDR3 has 13 residues. Looked up from germline, CDR1 is MGHDK and CDR2 is SYGVNS.

This clone was seen only a few times. This rearrangement joins TRBV2 to TRBJ2-7, with a weak D call TRBD1 (5 bases). From germline, CDR1 is SNHLY and CDR2 FYNNEI. The CDR3 contains 15 residues. Between the trimmed V and J ends, which lost 6 bases and 3 bases, there was a span of 18 bases. The CDR3 region is CASSDSGSQVYEQYF. CDR3 nucleotides: TGTGCCAGCAGCGACTCAGGGTCTCAAGTCTACGAGCAGTACTTC.

The V and J genes are TRBV15 and TRBJ2-5; D not resolved. Trimming took off 3 bases at V and 2 bases at J, with 13 bases between the two ends. The CDR3 has 15 residues. Germline CDR1 LNHNV, CDR2 YYDKDF (reference sequence). DNA of the CDR3: TGTGCCACCAGCAGGGGCCAGGCGGATCAAGAGACCCAGTACTTC. It is translated as CATSRGQADQETQYF.

The chain is built from TRBV6-5 and TRBJ1-2; a weak D match, TRBD1 (5 bases). The germline V gene has CDR1 MNHEY and CDR2 SVGAGI. Trimming took off 6 bases at V and 4 bases at J, with 18 bases between the two ends. CDR3 length equals 15 residues. Here the CDR3 DNA reads TGTGCCAGCAGGGAGGGGAGGGGTTGGGGCTATGGCTACACCTTC. Protein: CASREGRGWGYGYTF.

The genes are TRBV7-2 and TRBJ2-1, with 11 bases fitting TRBD2. The CDR3 is made up of 14 amino acids. Germline-derived CDR1 and CDR2 are SGHTA and FQGNSA. With V trimmed by 4 bases and J by 7 bases, 3 bases remained unmatched. The CDR3 DNA sequence: TGTGCCAGCAGCTCTAGCGGGAGGTATAATGAGCAGTTCTTC. This sequence encodes CASSSSGRYNEQFF. The entire variable domain, with the rest obtained from reference TRBV7-2 and TRBJ2-1, is as follows: GAGVSQSPSNKVTEKGKDVELRCDPISGHTALYWYRQSLGQGLEFLIYFQGNSAPDKSGLPSDRFSAERTGGSVSTLTIQRTQQEDSAVYLCASSSSGRYNEQFFGPGTRLTVL.

The chain carries TRBV6-5 and TRBJ1-4; TRBD1 might be the D (6 bases). V dropped 4 bases and J dropped 7 bases, with 10 bases sitting between them. The germline V gene has CDR1 MNHEY and CDR2 SVGAGI. This CDR3 spans 13 amino acids. The CDR3 nucleotides read TGTGCCAGCAGTTCCGGGGGGCCTGAAAAACTGTTTTTT. Translation gives CASSSGGPEKLFF.

This clone was observed a few times. The CDR3 reads CASSNRREQYF. In DNA form, the CDR3 reads TGTGCCAGCTCTAACAGACGCGAGCAGTACTTC. The chain employs TRBV7-9 and TRBJ2-7, with D uncertain. The CDR3 is 11 residues long. CDR1 is SEHNR, CDR2 FQNEAQ, per germline (reference sequence). Trimming removed 8 bases from V and 6 bases from J, with 11 bases in between.

The chain has TRBV5-1 and TRBJ1-1, with a tentative D call TRBD1 (5 bases). The V end lost 5 bases, the J end lost 6 bases, and 17 bases lay between the germline ends. CDR1 SGHRS and CDR2 YFSETQ come from the germline V gene. The CDR3 covers 14 residues. CDR3 sequence reads: CASRQNIGGAEAFF. The CDR3 DNA is TGCGCCAGCAGACAAAACATCGGGGGGGCTGAAGCTTTCTTT.

The V gene is TRBV14, the J gene TRBJ2-5; D is undetermined. CDR3 size: 16 residues. CDR1 is SGHDN and CDR2 is FVKESK in the germline V gene. The germline V and J ends were trimmed by 1 base and 2 bases, with 14 bases remaining between them. CDR3 DNA sequence: TGTGCCAGCAGCCAAGTATTAGGGCTAGGACAAGAGACCCAGTACTTC. Translated: CASSQVLGLGQETQYF. Filled out from reference TRBV14 and TRBJ2-5, the complete variable domain reads EAGVTQFPSHSVIEKGQTVTLRCDPISGHDNLYWYRRVMGKEIKFLLHFVKESKQDESGMPNNRFLAERTGGTYSTLKVQPAELEDSGVYFCASSQVLGLGQETQYFGPGTRLLVL.

This clone has only one observation. The V gene is TRBV5-4, the J gene TRBJ2-5; the D gene is possibly TRBD1 (6 bases). The CDR3 is 12 residues long. Looked up from germline, CDR1 is SGHNT and CDR2 is YYREEE (reference sequence). Trimming took off 4 bases at V and 2 bases at J, with 6 bases between the two ends. The CDR3 nucleotides read TGTGCCAGCAGCGACAGGCAAGAGACCCAGTACTTC. Protein: CASSDRQETQYF.

This clone turned up a few times. The CDR3: CASRLTSGRYEQYF. In nucleotides, the CDR3 is TGTGCCAGCAGGCTGACTAGCGGGAGGTACGAGCAGTACTTC. This chain links TRBV27 with TRBJ2-7, with TRBD2 identical over 13 bases. The V segment lost 6 bases and the J segment 4 bases; nucleotides outside the gene matches: 3. Germline V gene data show CDR1 as MNHEY and CDR2 as SMNVEV (reference sequence). This CDR3 region has 14 residues.

This chain joins TRBV15 and TRBJ1-2, with 10 bases lining up with TRBD1. The CDR3 length is 14 residues. Trimming removed 5 bases from V and 4 bases from J; junction bases left unmatched: 4. Per the germline V gene, CDR1 is LNHNV and CDR2 is YYDKDF (reference sequence). The CDR3 sequence: CATSPRQGAYGYTF. The CDR3 coding sequence is TGTGCCACCAGCCCTCGACAGGGGGCCTATGGCTACACCTTC.

Worth noting for this clone: Germline and junction disagree at one end, which may indicate a read error. V gene TRBV6-5 combines with J gene TRBJ2-5; the match to TRBD2 covers 12 bases. Germline V gene sequence: CDR1 MNHEY, CDR2 SVGAGI. CDR3 length: 15 residues. The DNA for the CDR3 is TGTGCCGGCAGTTACGCTACTAGCGGGAGGGAGACCCAGTACTTC. Its protein is CAGSYATSGRETQYF.

The chain joins TRBV6-5 to TRBJ1-5; tentative D call: TRBD1 (6 bases). There are 14 residues in the CDR3. The germline gives CDR1 MNHEY, CDR2 SVGAGI. Deletions cut 5 bases from V and 3 bases from J, with 11 bases between. This chain's CDR3 is CASSNRDTNQPQHF. The CDR3 DNA reads TGTGCCAGCAGTAATCGGGACACCAATCAGCCCCAGCATTTT.

The genes are TRBV12-3 or TRBV12-4 and TRBJ1-5, with D unclear. This CDR3 contains 13 residues. The germline V and J ends were trimmed by 7 bases and 4 bases, with 11 bases remaining between them. The CDR3 nucleotides are TGTGCCAGCACGACCGCCGGGAATCAGCCCCAGCATTTT. This gives the protein CASTTAGNQPQHF.

This clone turned up a few times. This chain joins TRBV7-8 and TRBJ1-2, with 8 bases fitting TRBD1. Germline values: CDR1 SGHVS, CDR2 FQNEAQ. Unmatched junction bases numbered 9, after V lost 5 bases and J lost 4 bases. The CDR3 loop spans 15 amino acids. The CDR3 is CASSPDRGGRYGYTF. In DNA form, the CDR3 reads TGTGCCAGCAGCCCAGACAGGGGAGGACGCTATGGCTACACCTTC.